The following is a T cell receptor beta chain sequence with its context. The entry originates in a study of blood T cell repertoires in COVID-19. Study as a whole: PBMCs, B-cell-depleted T cells, or T cells provided the cDNA or gDNA that made up the material.

After removal of 0 bases from V and 7 bases from J, the junction contained 6 bases not matched to a gene. Germline loops: CDR1 SGHNT, CDR2 YYREEE (reference sequence). The CDR3 sequence is 15 residues long. Sequencing was performed with immunoSEQ multiplex PCR; in TCRdb, only in-frame clones are kept and a portion is missing. The data hold approximately 500,000 clones, with roughly nine tenths observed a single time. The Seattle patients joined while their infection was active and were tracked longitudinally afterward. The chain joins TRBV5-4 to TRBJ2-1, with 8 bases aligning to TRBD1. Specimen: peripheral blood. The TCR sequence derives from a man aged 18-30 years with COVID-19, enrolled during active disease. The CDR3 DNA follows: TGTGCCAGCAGCTTGGGGACAGGGTGGGAGAATGAGCAGTTCTTC. As protein: CASSLGTGWENEQFF.